The following is a T cell receptor beta chain sequence with its context. Individuals drawn from under 30 US areas were about 18 to 90 years old. Unmatched junction bases numbered 7, after V lost 3 bases and J lost 0 bases. The germline V gene has CDR1 LNHDA and CDR2 SQIVND (reference sequence). CDR3 length: 17 residues. This sample is drawn from a study of blood T cell repertoires in COVID-19. The overall study: The origin of the acute and convalescent COVID-19 samples was the United States, Italy and Spain. PBMCs, B-cell-depleted T cells, or T cells provided the cDNA or gDNA that made up the material.

In the study's own analysis: Nucleated cell number was recorded as an estimate derived from reference gene primer amplification. TCRdb keeps only in-frame clones here, not all; method: immunoSEQ multiplex PCR. That table gives V, J and clone size, and the DNA gave D and trimming. The table records 150,000 to 200,000 clones, roughly 82% of them present only once. The V call is TRBV19, the J call TRBJ2-1; 8 bases match TRBD2. This TCR came from a woman aged 55-69 years with acute COVID-19. Material for sequencing was PBMCs or T cells enriched from blood (not recorded which). In nucleotides, the CDR3 is TGTGCCAGTAGTATCGGGGGGGATACGAGCTCCTACAATGAGCAGTTCTTC. Protein: CASSIGGDTSSYNEQFF.